Listed here are 28 T cell receptor beta chains from one sample, sequenced in a study of human T cells and chemical hapten exposure. Via MiXCR, TCRdb re-called the RACE reads, giving one row per CDR3 protein. The data show more than 250,000 distinct CDR3 sequences, around 9.3% seen once. Stated time point: pre-sensitization, week 0. Treatment meaning: therapeutic diphenylcyclopropenone sensitization with weekly scalp DPC. The source material was whole blood, sampled in connection with sensitization to the hapten diphenylcyclopropenone (DPC). The receptor set was obtained from a middle-aged woman with alopecia areata. Some clones in this sample may be carry-over from other donors' samples.

This clonotype occurred a few times. The CDR3 sequence is CASSYSATKSHEQYF. The CDR3 nucleotides are TGTGCCAGCAGTTACTCCGCGACGAAGTCCCACGAGCAGTACTTC. The chain joins TRBV6-5 to TRBJ2-7; D gene uncertain. Germline CDR1 and CDR2: MNHEY and SVGAGI. The germline V and J ends were trimmed by 0 bases and 5 bases, with 14 bases remaining between them. There are 15 residues in the CDR3.

This clonotype has more than one count but fewer than ten. The rearrangement links TRBV6-2 or TRBV6-3 to TRBJ2-2; D is unclear. The CDR3 loop spans 12 amino acids. V lost 5 bases and J lost 6, with 7 bases in between. Germline loops: CDR1 MNHEY, CDR2 SVGEGT. The CDR3 DNA is TGTGCCAGCAGTAACCGGGCCGGGGAGCTGTTTTTT. Translated, it gives CASSNRAGELFF.

This clonotype occurred many times. The chain uses TRBV6-2 or TRBV6-3 and TRBJ1-5; TRBD1 matches 8 bases. The V segment lost 0 bases and the J segment 3 bases; nucleotides outside the gene matches: 10. This CDR3 contains 18 residues. Germline CDR1 and CDR2: MNHEY and SVGEGT. CDR3: CASSYSPGAGGDNQPQHF. CDR3 in DNA: TGTGCCAGCAGTTACTCGCCAGGTGCAGGGGGCGACAATCAGCCCCAGCATTTT.

The chain links TRBV29-1 to TRBJ2-7, with D possibly TRBD1 on 6 matching bases. The CDR3 covers 12 residues. The V end was cut by 0 bases, the J end by 6 bases, with 9 bases between. The germline V gene encodes CDR1 SQVTM and CDR2 ANQGSEA. CDR3 nucleotides: TGCAGCGTTGAAGATACAGGGCGCGAGCAGTACTTC. It specifies CSVEDTGREQYF.

This clonotype appeared many times. This chain uses TRBV28 with TRBJ2-1; D may be TRBD1 or TRBD2 (6 bases each). Trimming shortened V by 11 bases and J by 2 bases, and 16 bases separated the two germline ends. This CDR3 is built from 14 residues. The germline gives CDR1 MDHEN, CDR2 SYDVKM. CDR3 in DNA: TGTGCCTCTGACGACGGGGGCCCCTACAATGAGCAGTTCTTC. Its translation is CASDDGGPYNEQFF.

This clonotype was seen more than once but under ten times. J is TRBJ2-7 and V is TRBV6-6; 11 bases fit TRBD2. CDR3 length: 17 amino acids. Germline V CDR1 and CDR2: MNHNY, SVGAGI (reference sequence). The V gene end was trimmed by 2 bases and the J gene end by 0 bases; junction bases not matched to a gene: 6. CDR3: CASSYPITSGGSYEQYF. As DNA, the CDR3 is TGTGCCAGCAGTTACCCTATTACTAGCGGGGGCTCCTACGAGCAGTACTTC.

V usage is TRBV12-5 and J usage is TRBJ1-2; D call uncertain. The CDR3 consists of 12 residues. The germline V gene has CDR1 LGHNT and CDR2 FRNRAP. The V end was cut by 2 bases, the J end by 7 bases, with 8 bases between. CDR3: CASGLFGGGYTF. DNA of the CDR3: TGTGCTAGTGGTTTGTTCGGAGGTGGCTACACCTTC.

This clonotype was counted at least ten times. V is TRBV28 and J is TRBJ2-3, with TRBD2 identical over 11 bases. The CDR3 is 15 residues long. V shed 10 bases, J shed 3 bases, and the junction held 9 bases outside the gene matches. Germline CDR1 is MDHEN and CDR2 is SYDVKM. CDR3 in amino acids: CATSSPSGRTDTQYF. CDR3 DNA sequence: TGTGCCACCTCAAGCCCTAGCGGGAGGACAGATACGCAGTATTTT.

The J gene is TRBJ2-7, the V gene TRBV28; 8 bases match TRBD1. The trim removed 5 bases at V and 4 bases at J, leaving 10 bases unmatched. This CDR3 has 15 amino acids. CDR1 is MDHEN, CDR2 SYDVKM, per germline. The CDR3 DNA sequence: TGTGCCAGCAGTCCGGGGACAGGCCCAATGTACGAGCAGTACTTC. Translating gives CASSPGTGPMYEQYF.

Here the CDR3 reads CASSYPDRGLSSPLHF. CDR3 DNA sequence: TGTGCCAGCAGTTACCCAGACAGGGGGCTTAGTTCACCCCTCCACTTT. V is TRBV6-6 and J is TRBJ1-6; 10 bases fit TRBD1. The CDR3 runs 16 residues. Germline CDR1 reads MNHNY; CDR2 reads SVGAGI (reference sequence). The J segment lost 9 bases and the V segment lost 2 bases, leaving 7 bases of the junction unmatched.

This clonotype was counted between two and nine times. This rearrangement joins TRBV2 to TRBJ2-5; TRBD1 matches at 8 bases. This CDR3 is 15 amino acids long. The junction had 12 bases not matched to a gene; V was cut back by 7 bases and J by 5 bases. Germline V CDR1 and CDR2: SNHLY, FYNNEI. The CDR3 reads CASKLQGGLSETQYF. In nucleotides, the CDR3 is TGTGCCAGCAAGCTACAGGGGGGATTAAGTGAGACCCAGTACTTC.

This clonotype was seen a handful of times. This rearrangement joins TRBV29-1 to TRBJ2-1, with no clear D. CDR1 and CDR2 from the germline V gene are SQVTM and ANQGSEA. V was pared by 5 bases and J by 3 bases, with 8 bases between. The CDR3 contains 12 residues. The CDR3 region has the DNA TGCAGCGTTTCTCCCGGCTACAATGAGCAGTTCTTC. This gives the protein CSVSPGYNEQFF.

This clonotype appeared many times. The J gene is TRBJ2-7, the V gene TRBV27; 7 positions match TRBD1. Trimming took 5 bases from V and 6 from J; bases not matched to a gene: 7. CDR1 and CDR2 from the germline V gene are MNHEY and SMNVEV (reference sequence). The length of the CDR3 is 13 residues. The CDR3 DNA reads as TGTGCCAGCAGTCTTGAGGGGGCAGGCGAGCAGTACTTC. Protein product: CASSLEGAGEQYF.

This clonotype was seen repeatedly, ten times or more. CDR3 coding DNA: TGTGCCAGCGGAGGACTAGCGGGGCTCACAGATACGCAGTATTTT. As protein: CASGGLAGLTDTQYF. The chain has TRBV11-2 and TRBJ2-3; TRBD2 aligns across 12 bases. The CDR3 runs to 15 residues. After removal of 8 bases from V and 2 bases from J, the junction contained 5 bases not matched to a gene. Germline V lookup: CDR1 SGHAT, CDR2 FQNNGV. Looking up the rest from reference TRBV11-2 and TRBJ2-3 gives the full variable domain: EAGVAQSPRYKIIEKRQSVAFWCNPISGHATLYWYQQILGQGPKLLIQFQNNGVVDDSQLPKDRFSAERLKGVDSTLKIQPAKLEDSAVYLCASGGLAGLTDTQYFGPGTRLTVL.

This clonotype was seen a few times. This chain joins TRBV12-3 or TRBV12-4 and TRBJ2-7; 11 nucleotides align to TRBD2. This CDR3 has 14 amino acids. Germline trimming cut 5 bases from V and 6 bases from J; bases unmatched to any gene: 6. CDR3 loop: CASSQTSGSGEQYF. The CDR3 bases are TGTGCCAGCAGTCAAACTAGCGGGAGTGGCGAGCAGTACTTC.

Remarks on this clonotype: A much larger clone lies a single base off, so this may be a read error. J is TRBJ2-5 and V is TRBV7-9; TRBD1 aligns across 9 bases. In germline, CDR1 is SEHNR, CDR2 FQNEAQ (reference sequence). This CDR3 is 14 amino acids long. The CDR3 loop is CVSSRDREQETQYF. In DNA, the CDR3 is TGTGTCAGCAGTCGGGACAGGGAACAAGAGACCCAGTACTTC.

This clonotype was counted at least ten times. Here the CDR3 omits its conserved ending phenylalanine or tryptophan, so a read error is the likely source. It is unclear where the CDR3 begins or ends on the DNA, so no DNA is shown, and the CDR3 is as TCRdb lists it. The V and J genes are TRBV12-3 or TRBV12-4 and TRBJ1-2; the D call TRBD1 from the table was never checked on the DNA. The CDR3 is 11 amino acids long, termini counted. This chain's CDR3 is CASSFLRNRGI.

This clonotype came up a few times. J is TRBJ2-1 and V is TRBV7-2, with 7 bases lining up with TRBD2. This CDR3 comprises 15 residues. The V gene end was trimmed by 6 bases and the J gene end by 0 bases; junction bases not matched to a gene: 5. Germline-derived CDR1 and CDR2 are SGHTA and FQGNSA. The CDR3 loop is CASRGAGSSYNEQFF. The CDR3 region has the DNA TGTGCCAGCAGGGGAGCGGGAAGCTCCTACAATGAGCAGTTCTTC. Filled out from reference TRBV7-2 and TRBJ2-1, the complete variable domain reads GAGVSQSPSNKVTEKGKDVELRCDPISGHTALYWYRQSLGQGLEFLIYFQGNSAPDKSGLPSDRFSAERTGGSVSTLTIQRTQQEDSAVYLCASRGAGSSYNEQFFGPGTRLTVL.

This clonotype was counted a few times. The V call is TRBV9, the J call TRBJ2-3; 10 bases match TRBD2. The germline V gene has CDR1 SGDLS and CDR2 YYNGEE. The CDR3 extends over 16 amino acids. The V and J ends lost 2 bases and 0 bases, in that order; junction bases with no gene match: 3. CDR3 in DNA: TGTGCCAGCAGCGTTCAGACTAGCGGGAGCACAGATACGCAGTATTTT. It yields the protein CASSVQTSGSTDTQYF.

This clonotype showed up just a few times. This chain connects TRBV6-5 to TRBJ1-2; 8 bases fit TRBD1. J lost 6 bases, V lost 6 bases, and 9 bases had no gene match. Germline CDR1 is MNHEY and CDR2 is SVGAGI. This CDR3 has 14 amino acids. The CDR3 reads CASSPRTGIHGYTF. The CDR3 region has the DNA TGTGCCAGCAGCCCCAGGACAGGGATCCATGGCTACACCTTC.

The chain is built from TRBV6-5 and TRBJ2-7, with TRBD2 identical over 8 bases. Germline V gene data show CDR1 as MNHEY and CDR2 as SVGAGI. The length of the CDR3 is 12 residues. V was clipped by 6 bases and J by 5 bases; unmatched bases: 3. The CDR3 here is CASRGLGHEQYF. The DNA for the CDR3 is TGTGCCAGCAGGGGACTAGGTCACGAGCAGTACTTC.

This clonotype was observed a few times. The DNA of the CDR3 is TGTGCCACCAAGCAGGGTCCCGGTGAGCAGTTCTTC. As protein: CATKQGPGEQFF. J is TRBJ2-1 and V is TRBV6-5, with D possibly being TRBD1 (5 bases). CDR1 and CDR2 (germline): MNHEY, SVGAGI. V shed 10 bases and J shed 9 bases, with 16 bases lying between them. The CDR3 totals 12 residues.

This clonotype has only a few counts. The CDR3 loop reads CASSFRGLNTEAFF. CDR3 bases: TGTGCCAGCAGCTTCAGGGGCTTGAACACTGAAGCTTTCTTT. The gene calls are TRBV5-5 and TRBJ1-1, with D possibly TRBD1 on 6 matching bases. V was pared by 2 bases and J by 0 bases, with 8 bases between. Germline V gene data show CDR1 as SGHKS and CDR2 as YYEKEE (reference sequence). CDR3 length equals 14 residues.

The V call is TRBV7-3, the J call TRBJ2-1, with 12 bases fitting TRBD2. The CDR3 has 17 amino acids. V shed 5 bases, J shed 7 bases, and the junction held 12 bases outside the gene matches. Germline assignment: CDR1 SGHTA and CDR2 FQGTGA. CDR3: CASSLIPLAGGQNEQFF. The CDR3 bases are TGTGCCAGCAGCCTTATCCCTCTAGCGGGAGGGCAAAATGAGCAGTTCTTC.

This clonotype was counted a few times. The V call is TRBV14, the J call TRBJ2-1; D remains ambiguous. The CDR3 contains 13 residues. V was pared by 4 bases and J by 9 bases, with 13 bases between. Per the germline V gene, CDR1 is SGHDN and CDR2 is FVKESK. The CDR3, as DNA: TGTGCCAGCAGCCCTCCCTCGGAGTCTGAGCAGTTCTTC. It specifies CASSPPSESEQFF.

CDR3 sequence reads: CASTPGTSNTGELFF. For the CDR3, the DNA is TGTGCCAGCACTCCCGGGACTTCTAACACCGGGGAGCTGTTTTTT. The chain employs TRBV11-2 and TRBJ2-2; possible D gene TRBD2, 6 bases. V was trimmed by 7 bases and J by 2 bases, leaving 14 bases between them. CDR1 SGHAT and CDR2 FQNNGV come from the germline V gene. CDR3 length equals 15 residues.

This clonotype was detected a few times. The chain combines TRBV6-1 with TRBJ1-5, with TRBD1 identical over 7 bases. The V and J ends lost 2 bases and 7 bases, in that order; junction bases with no gene match: 8. Germline CDR1 reads MNHNS; CDR2 reads SASEGT. The CDR3 is made up of 15 amino acids. The CDR3 reads CASSEHYRGEQPQHF. In DNA form, the CDR3 reads TGTGCCAGCAGTGAACATTACAGGGGTGAGCAGCCCCAGCATTTT.

At least ten counts were recorded for this clonotype. V is TRBV24-1 and J is TRBJ2-3, with TRBD1 matching 9 bases. Germline assignment: CDR1 KGHDR and CDR2 SFDVKD. Trimming took 6 bases from V and 3 from J; bases not matched to a gene: 3. The CDR3 is 14 residues long. CDR3 region: CATSRTGETDTQYF. The CDR3 DNA sequence: TGTGCCACCAGTCGGACAGGGGAGACAGATACGCAGTATTTT.